A selection of T cell receptor beta chains follows, all from one sample in a study of T cell responses to AZD1222 COVID-19 vaccine. Sequenced by immunoSEQ multiplex PCR; TCRdb stores in-frame clones only, minus some. Of about 81,000 clones in the sample, 86% were seen once. The material sequenced was peripheral blood, taken 28 days after the second AZD1222 dose. These receptors originate from an adult who received the AZD1222 COVID-19 vaccine. CDR3s include the opening cysteine and the closing phenylalanine or tryptophan. A D gene is named only where the DNA matches it firmly. Clone size, where shown, is once, few, many, or a class for clones that have expanded.

-	TRBV28	TRBJ1-4	-	CASLGRVLSTNEKLFF	TGTGCCAGCCTGGGGCGGGTCCTCTCAACTAATGAAAAACTGTTTTTT
-	TRBV20-1	TRBJ2-5	-	CSAKAETQYF	TGCAGTGCGAAGGCAGAGACCCAGTACTTC
-	TRBV14	TRBJ2-3	-	CASSQDPTSTDTQYF	TGTGCCAGCAGCCAAGACCCGACTAGCACAGATACGCAGTATTTT
-	TRBV28	TRBJ1-5	-	CASSLRQGTIQPQHF	TGTGCCAGCAGTTTAAGGCAGGGTACCATTCAGCCCCAGCATTTT
-	TRBV3-1/TRBV3-2	TRBJ2-1	TRBD1	CASSQDEGAGPRTIDNEQFF	TGTGCCAGCAGCCAAGATGAGGGGGCGGGCCCACGAACGATAGACAATGAGCAGTTCTTC
-	TRBV27	TRBJ2-3	TRBD1	CARGQGESTDTQYF	TGTGCCAGGGGACAGGGGGAGAGCACAGATACGCAGTATTTT
-	TRBV19	TRBJ2-7	-	CASSIGASYEQYF	TGTGCCAGTAGTATAGGGGCCTCCTACGAGCAGTACTTC
-	TRBV18	TRBJ2-5	-	CASSLLSGVETQYF	TGTGCCAGCTCACTGCTCTCGGGGGTCGAGACCCAGTACTTC
-	TRBV3-1/TRBV3-2	TRBJ1-2	-	CASSQDKGLGDGYTF	TGTGCCAGCAGCCAAGATAAGGGATTGGGGGATGGCTACACCTTC
-	TRBV7-6	TRBJ1-5	-	CASAWGGNQPQHF	TGTGCCAGCGCTTGGGGAGGCAATCAGCCCCAGCATTTT
-	TRBV19	TRBJ2-2	TRBD1	CASNFRQGARAGELFF	TGTGCCAGTAACTTCAGACAGGGGGCGCGGGCCGGGGAGCTGTTTTTT
-	TRBV11-2	TRBJ2-5	-	CATKVAPYQETQYF	TGTGCTACTAAGGTGGCGCCGTACCAAGAGACCCAGTACTTC
-	TRBV5-1	TRBJ1-2	-	CASSLGQGGGDFIRDYGYTF	TGCGCCAGCAGCTTGGGTCAGGGAGGAGGCGATTTTATCCGGGACTATGGCTACACCTTC
-	TRBV6-2/TRBV6-3	TRBJ2-2	TRBD1	CASSRQGATSGELFF	TGTGCCAGCAGCCGACAGGGCGCAACTTCTGGGGAGCTGTTTTTT
-	TRBV4-2	TRBJ2-7	TRBD1	CASSQETRGSYEQYF	TGTGCCAGCAGCCAAGAAACCAGGGGGTCCTACGAGCAGTACTTC
-	TRBV7-9	TRBJ1-6	-	CASRPPPGESGSPLHF	TGTGCCAGCAGGCCCCCCCCCGGGGAATCGGGTTCACCCCTCCACTTT
-	TRBV21-1	TRBJ2-7	-	CASSKDELADGVYEQYF	TGTGCCAGCAGCAAAGACGAGCTAGCGGATGGAGTCTACGAGCAGTACTTC
few	TRBV6-2/TRBV6-3	TRBJ2-5	-	CASSPLGGRKETQYF	TGTGCCAGCAGTCCGCTTGGGGGGCGCAAAGAGACCCAGTACTTC
-	TRBV11-2	TRBJ2-5	-	CASSSWTKRETQYF	TGTGCCAGCAGCTCCTGGACTAAGCGGGAGACCCAGTACTTC
-	TRBV28	TRBJ1-4	TRBD1	CASSRGQGNEKLFF	TGTGCCAGCAGTCGAGGACAGGGAAATGAAAAACTGTTTTTT
once	TRBV14	TRBJ2-1	TRBD1	CASRVTGGSYNEQFF	TGTGCCAGCAGAGTAACAGGGGGCTCCTACAATGAGCAGTTCTTC
once	TRBV19	TRBJ1-4	-	CASSRTGRENEKLFF	TGTGCCAGTAGTAGGACTGGCAGGGAAAATGAAAAACTGTTTTTT
-	TRBV14	TRBJ2-2	TRBD1	CASSFRTGGTGELFF	TGTGCCAGCAGTTTTCGGACAGGCGGGACCGGGGAGCTGTTTTTT
-	TRBV2	TRBJ2-1	-	CASSEQGALYNEQFF	TGTGCCAGCAGTGAACAGGGAGCCCTCTACAATGAGCAGTTCTTC
-	TRBV3-1/TRBV3-2	TRBJ1-5	-	CASSPGRNSNQPQHF	TGTGCCAGCAGCCCCGGACGGAATAGCAATCAGCCCCAGCATTTT
-	TRBV2	TRBJ2-5	-	CASSASVGWQETQYF	TGTGCCAGCAGTGCCAGTGTAGGGTGGCAAGAGACCCAGTACTTC
-	TRBV5-1	TRBJ2-1	-	CASSLAGSSYNEQFF	TGCGCCAGCAGCTTGGCGGGAAGCTCCTACAATGAGCAGTTCTTC
once	TRBV11-3	TRBJ2-1	-	CASSLAGPYNEQFF	TGTGCCAGCAGCTTAGCGGGCCCTTACAATGAGCAGTTCTTC
-	TRBV5-1	TRBJ1-1	-	CASSLGSHPNTEAFF	TGCGCCAGCAGCTTGGGGAGCCACCCGAACACTGAAGCTTTCTTT
-	TRBV29-1	TRBJ2-7	TRBD2	CSVATGTSVEQYF	TGCAGCGTTGCCACTGGGACTAGCGTTGAGCAGTACTTC
-	TRBV3-1/TRBV3-2	TRBJ2-3	TRBD2	CASSGTSGGTDTQYF	TGTGCCAGCTCCGGGACTAGCGGGGGCACAGATACGCAGTATTTT
-	TRBV5-1	TRBJ2-5	TRBD2	CASSQGLAGETQYF	TGCGCCAGCAGCCAGGGACTAGCCGGGGAGACCCAGTACTTC
-	TRBV19	TRBJ1-4	-	CASSVYTATNEKLFF	TGTGCCAGTAGTGTTTACACGGCAACTAATGAAAAACTGTTTTTT
-	TRBV7-9	TRBJ1-2	TRBD1	CASSLEGTGHGYTF	TGTGCCAGCAGCTTAGAAGGGACAGGGCATGGCTACACCTTC
-	TRBV19	TRBJ2-1	TRBD1	CATNPGTAQHYNEQFF	TGTGCCACAAACCCAGGGACAGCCCAACATTACAATGAGCAGTTCTTC
-	TRBV28	TRBJ2-7	-	CASSLDTSSYEQYF	TGTGCCAGCAGTTTGGACACAAGCTCCTACGAGCAGTACTTC
-	TRBV6-4	TRBJ2-5	TRBD1	CASSPGGWETQYF	TGTGCCAGCAGTCCAGGGGGATGGGAGACCCAGTACTTC
few	TRBV6-5	TRBJ1-2	TRBD1	CASSRDRGTYGYTF	TGTGCCAGCAGCCGGGACAGGGGGACCTATGGCTACACCTTC
-	TRBV24-1	TRBJ2-1	TRBD2	CATSDWTSGGPRRVEFF	TGTGCCACCAGTGATTGGACTAGCGGGGGGCCTAGGCGGGTAGAGTTCTTC
-	TRBV11-3	TRBJ2-3	TRBD2	CASSFSSGSADTQYF	TGTGCCAGCAGCTTTTCTAGCGGGAGTGCAGATACGCAGTATTTT
-	TRBV28	TRBJ1-1	TRBD1	CASSLPQGAQANTEAFF	TGTGCCAGCAGTTTACCTCAGGGGGCGCAGGCGAACACTGAAGCTTTCTTT
-	TRBV28	TRBJ2-7	-	CASSRAAGDLTYEQYF	TGTGCCAGCAGTCGAGCCGCAGGGGATCTTACCTACGAGCAGTACTTC
-	TRBV28	TRBJ1-2	-	CASSIPGRGARGGYTF	TGTGCCAGCAGCATCCCTGGTCGGGGGGCAAGGGGCGGCTACACCTTC
-	TRBV28	TRBJ2-7	TRBD2	CASSLSGRGEQYF	TGTGCCAGCAGTTTGAGTGGGAGGGGCGAGCAGTACTTC
-	TRBV7-8	TRBJ2-5	-	CASSKNQGRETQYF	TGTGCCAGCAGCAAGAACCAGGGCCGGGAGACCCAGTACTTC
-	TRBV19	TRBJ1-4	-	CASSIDLQTNEKLFF	TGTGCCAGTAGTATAGATTTACAGACTAATGAAAAACTGTTTTTT
-	TRBV28	TRBJ2-1	-	CASSFVQGGVPTRNEQFF	TGTGCCAGCAGTTTTGTGCAGGGGGGCGTACCTACGAGGAATGAGCAGTTCTTC
-	TRBV5-8	TRBJ2-7	-	CASSLSGVYEQYF	TGTGCCAGCAGCTTGTCCGGGGTCTACGAGCAGTACTTC